This TCR beta chain is from a study of graft-versus-host responses after intestinal transplantation. The method was immunoSEQ multiplex PCR; TCRdb's version includes in-frame clones alone and lacks a portion of them. The sample lists about 13,000 clones, just under 75% occurring once. Germline-derived CDR1 and CDR2 are MNHNS and SASEGT. The V segment lost 7 bases and the J segment 2 bases; nucleotides outside the gene matches: 10. This CDR3 contains 15 residues. Graft tissue processing released intraepithelial and lamina propria lymphocytes. The sequence came from a human patient who received an intestinal transplant, so some T cells may come from the graft donor. The chain couples TRBV6-1 to TRBJ2-7, with 8 bases aligning to TRBD1. This material consisted of ileum tissue, taken 16 days after intestinal transplant. CDR3 residues: CASNNRGTRAYEQYF. DNA for the CDR3: TGTGCCAGCAATAACAGGGGGACCAGGGCCTACGAGCAGTACTTC.